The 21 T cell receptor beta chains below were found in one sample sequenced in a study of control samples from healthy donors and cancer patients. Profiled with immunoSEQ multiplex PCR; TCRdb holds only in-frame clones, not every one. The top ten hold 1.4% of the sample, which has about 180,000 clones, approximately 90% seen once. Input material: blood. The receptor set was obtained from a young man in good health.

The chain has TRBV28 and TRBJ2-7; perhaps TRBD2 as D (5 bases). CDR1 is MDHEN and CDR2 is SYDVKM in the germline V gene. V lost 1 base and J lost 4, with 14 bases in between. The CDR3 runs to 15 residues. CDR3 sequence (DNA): TGTGCCAGCAGTTTATCCCTGCGGGTGAGATACGAGCAGTACTTC. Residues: CASSLSLRVRYEQYF.

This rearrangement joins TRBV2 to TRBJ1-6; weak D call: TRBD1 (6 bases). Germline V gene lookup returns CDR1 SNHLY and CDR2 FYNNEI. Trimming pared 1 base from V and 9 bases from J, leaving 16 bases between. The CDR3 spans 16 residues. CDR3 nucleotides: TGTGCCAGCAGTGAAGGGGGGGGCGGTTTGGCTTCACCCCTCCACTTT. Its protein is CASSEGGGGLASPLHF. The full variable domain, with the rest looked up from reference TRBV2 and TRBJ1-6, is EPEVTQTPSHQVTQMGQEVILRCVPISNHLYFYWYRQILGQKVEFLVSFYNNEISEKSEIFDDQFSVERPDGSNFTLKIRSTKLEDSAMYFCASSEGGGGLASPLHFGNGTRLTVT.

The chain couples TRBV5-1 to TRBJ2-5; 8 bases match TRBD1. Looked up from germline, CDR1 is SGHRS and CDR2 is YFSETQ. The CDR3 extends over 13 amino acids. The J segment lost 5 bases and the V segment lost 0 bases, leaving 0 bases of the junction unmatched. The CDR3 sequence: CASSLAGGETQYF. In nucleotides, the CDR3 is TGCGCCAGCAGCTTGGCAGGGGGCGAGACCCAGTACTTC.

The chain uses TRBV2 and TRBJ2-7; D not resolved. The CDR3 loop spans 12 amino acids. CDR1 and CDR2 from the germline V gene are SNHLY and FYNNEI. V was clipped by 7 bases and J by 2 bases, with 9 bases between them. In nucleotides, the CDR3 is TGTGCCAGCACCCCTCTAACCTACGAGCAGTACTTC. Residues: CASTPLTYEQYF.

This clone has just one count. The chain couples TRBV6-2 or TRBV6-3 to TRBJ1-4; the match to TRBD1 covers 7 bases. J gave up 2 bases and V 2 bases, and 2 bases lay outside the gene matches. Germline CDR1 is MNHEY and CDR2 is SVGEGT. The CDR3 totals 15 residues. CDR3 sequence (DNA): TGTGCCAGCAGTTACCTGGGACAGACTAATGAAAAACTGTTTTTT. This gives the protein CASSYLGQTNEKLFF.

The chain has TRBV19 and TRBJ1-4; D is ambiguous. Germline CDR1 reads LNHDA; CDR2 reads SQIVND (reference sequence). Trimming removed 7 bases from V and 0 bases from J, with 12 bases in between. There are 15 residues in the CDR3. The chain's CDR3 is CASTNSAATNEKLFF. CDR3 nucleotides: TGTGCCAGTACCAATTCAGCGGCAACTAATGAAAAACTGTTTTTT.

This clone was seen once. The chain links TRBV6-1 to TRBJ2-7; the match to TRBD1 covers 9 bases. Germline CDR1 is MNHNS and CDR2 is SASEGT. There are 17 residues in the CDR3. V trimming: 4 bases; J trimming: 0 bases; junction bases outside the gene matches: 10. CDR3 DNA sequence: TGTGCCAGCAGTGGCGGGACAGGGAGGGGGGGCTCCTACGAGCAGTACTTC. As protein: CASSGGTGRGGSYEQYF.

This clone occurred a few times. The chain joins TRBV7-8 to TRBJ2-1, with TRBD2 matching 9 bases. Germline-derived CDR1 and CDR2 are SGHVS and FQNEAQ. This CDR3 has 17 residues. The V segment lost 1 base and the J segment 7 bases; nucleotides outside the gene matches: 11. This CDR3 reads CASSLVRLAGRGNEQFF. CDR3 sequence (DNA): TGTGCCAGCAGCTTAGTTCGCCTAGCGGGGCGAGGGAATGAGCAGTTCTTC. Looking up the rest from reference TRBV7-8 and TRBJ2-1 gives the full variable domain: GAGVSQSPRYKVAKRGQDVALRCDPISGHVSLFWYQQALGQGPEFLTYFQNEAQLDKSGLPSDRFFAERPEGSVSTLKIQRTQQEDSAVYLCASSLVRLAGRGNEQFFGPGTRLTVL.

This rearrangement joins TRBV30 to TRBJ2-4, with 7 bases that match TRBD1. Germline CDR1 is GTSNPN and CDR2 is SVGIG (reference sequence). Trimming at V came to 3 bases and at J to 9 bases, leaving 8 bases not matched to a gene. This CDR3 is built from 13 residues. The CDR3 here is CAWSSTGSSIQYF. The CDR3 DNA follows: TGTGCCTGGAGCTCGACAGGGAGCAGCATTCAGTACTTC. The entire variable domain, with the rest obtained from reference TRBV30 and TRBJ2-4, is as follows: SQTIHQWPATLVQPVGSPLSLECTVEGTSNPNLYWYRQAAGRGLQLLFYSVGIGQISSEVPQNLSASRPQDRQFILSSKKLLLSDSGFYLCAWSSTGSSIQYFGAGTRLSVL.

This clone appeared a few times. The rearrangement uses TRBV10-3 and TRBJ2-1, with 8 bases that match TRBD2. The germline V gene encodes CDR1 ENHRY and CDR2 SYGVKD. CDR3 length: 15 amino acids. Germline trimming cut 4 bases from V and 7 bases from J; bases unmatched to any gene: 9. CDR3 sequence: CAISGSGGEGNEQFF. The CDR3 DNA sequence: TGTGCCATCAGTGGGAGCGGGGGCGAGGGAAATGAGCAGTTCTTC.

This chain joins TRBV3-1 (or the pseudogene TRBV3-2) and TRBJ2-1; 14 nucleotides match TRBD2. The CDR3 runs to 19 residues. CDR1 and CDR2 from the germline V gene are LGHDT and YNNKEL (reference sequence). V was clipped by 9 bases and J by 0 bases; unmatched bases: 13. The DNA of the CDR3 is TGTGCCAGAAAAGCTCCGGGACTAGCGGGAGCGAGCTCCTACAATGAGCAGTTCTTC. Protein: CARKAPGLAGASSYNEQFF.

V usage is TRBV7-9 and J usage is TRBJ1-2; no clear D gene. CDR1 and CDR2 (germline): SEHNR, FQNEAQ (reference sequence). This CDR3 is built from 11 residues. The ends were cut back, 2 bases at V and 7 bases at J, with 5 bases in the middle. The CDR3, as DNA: TGTGCCAGCAGCTTACAGTTTGGCTACACCTTC. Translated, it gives CASSLQFGYTF.

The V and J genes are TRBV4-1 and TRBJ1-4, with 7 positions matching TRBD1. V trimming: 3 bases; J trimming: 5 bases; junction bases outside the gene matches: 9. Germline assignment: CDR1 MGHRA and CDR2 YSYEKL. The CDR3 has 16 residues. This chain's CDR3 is CASSQVAGTVNEKLFF. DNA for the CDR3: TGCGCCAGCAGCCAGGTAGCTGGGACAGTGAATGAAAAACTGTTTTTT.

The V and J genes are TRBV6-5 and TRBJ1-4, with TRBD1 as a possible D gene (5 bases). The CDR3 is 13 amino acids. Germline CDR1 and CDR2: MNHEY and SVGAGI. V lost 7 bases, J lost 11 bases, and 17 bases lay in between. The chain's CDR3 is CASTQGRGVKLFF. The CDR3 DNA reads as TGTGCCAGCACTCAAGGGCGGGGGGTGAAACTGTTTTTT.

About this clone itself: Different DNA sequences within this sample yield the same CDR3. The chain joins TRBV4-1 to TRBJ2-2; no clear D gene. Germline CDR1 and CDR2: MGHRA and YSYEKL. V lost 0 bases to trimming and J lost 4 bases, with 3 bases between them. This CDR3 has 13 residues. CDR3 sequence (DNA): TGCGCCAGCAGCCAAGAGGCCACCGGGGAGCTGTTTTTT. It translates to CASSQEATGELFF.

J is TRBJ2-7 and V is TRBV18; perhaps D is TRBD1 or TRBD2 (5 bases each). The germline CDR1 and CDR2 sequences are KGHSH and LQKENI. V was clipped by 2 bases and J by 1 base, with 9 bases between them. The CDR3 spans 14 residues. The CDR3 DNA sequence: TGTGCCAGCTCACCAAGGGACCAGTCCTACGAGCAGTACTTC. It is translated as CASSPRDQSYEQYF.

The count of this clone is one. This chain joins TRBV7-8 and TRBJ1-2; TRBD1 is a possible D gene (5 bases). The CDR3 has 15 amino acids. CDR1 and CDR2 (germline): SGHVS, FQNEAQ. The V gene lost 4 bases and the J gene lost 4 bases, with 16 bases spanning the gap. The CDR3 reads CASSSTAGGGYGYTF. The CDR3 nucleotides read TGTGCCAGCAGCTCAACAGCTGGGGGAGGCTATGGCTACACCTTC.

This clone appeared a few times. The CDR3 DNA follows: TGTGCTAGTGTCCCCCCGATTAACACCGGGGAGCTGTTTTTT. Its translation is CASVPPINTGELFF. This chain joins TRBV12-5 and TRBJ2-2; no definite D call. This CDR3 has 14 residues. Trimming removed 7 bases from V and 2 bases from J, with 11 bases in between. Germline V lookup: CDR1 LGHNT, CDR2 FRNRAP.

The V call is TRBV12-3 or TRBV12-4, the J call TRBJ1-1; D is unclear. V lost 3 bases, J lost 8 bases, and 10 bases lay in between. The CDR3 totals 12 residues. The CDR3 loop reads CASSFSAVEAFF. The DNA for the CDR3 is TGTGCCAGCAGTTTTAGTGCGGTAGAAGCTTTCTTT.

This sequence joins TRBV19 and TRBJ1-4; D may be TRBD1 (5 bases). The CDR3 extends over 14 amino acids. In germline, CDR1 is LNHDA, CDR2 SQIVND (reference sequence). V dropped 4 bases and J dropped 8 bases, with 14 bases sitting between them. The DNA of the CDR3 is TGTGCCAGTAGTACGGACTGGACACAGGAAAAACTGTTTTTT. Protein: CASSTDWTQEKLFF. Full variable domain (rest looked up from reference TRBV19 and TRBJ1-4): DGGITQSPKYLFRKEGQNVTLSCEQNLNHDAMYWYRQDPGQGLRLIYYSQIVNDFQKGDIAEGYSVSREKKESFPLTVTSAQKNPTAFYLCASSTDWTQEKLFFGSGTQLSVL.

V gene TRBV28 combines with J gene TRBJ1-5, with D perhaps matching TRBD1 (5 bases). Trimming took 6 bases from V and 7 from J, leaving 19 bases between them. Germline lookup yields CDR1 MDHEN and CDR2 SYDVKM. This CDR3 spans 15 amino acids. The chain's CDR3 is CASRGRQWEGQPQHF. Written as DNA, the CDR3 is TGTGCCAGCAGAGGACGACAGTGGGAAGGACAGCCCCAGCATTTT.